A single sample is the source of the 6 T cell receptor beta chains below, sequenced in a study of blood T cell repertoires in COVID-19. The repertoire was sequenced with immunoSEQ multiplex PCR; TCRdb's copy has only in-frame clones and lacks some. Altogether about 310,000 clones are present, 87% being singletons, with the ten largest covering 6.5% to 9.5%. The sample comprised peripheral blood. The receptors come from a woman between 45 and 65 years old who had recovered from COVID-19.

The chain combines TRBV5-1 with TRBJ2-7; no clear D. Trimming removed 4 bases from V and 4 bases from J, with 9 bases in between. This CDR3 region has 12 residues. Germline V gene data show CDR1 as SGHRS and CDR2 as YFSETQ. CDR3 residues: CASSDPSYEQYF. The CDR3 DNA reads TGCGCCAGCAGCGATCCCAGTTACGAGCAGTACTTC.

J is TRBJ2-5 and V is TRBV18, with 8 positions matching TRBD1. V was pared by 6 bases and J by 5 bases, with 14 bases of the junction left unmatched. Germline CDR1 KGHSH, CDR2 LQKENI. The CDR3 consists of 16 residues. The CDR3: CASSDGQGWGRETQYF. The DNA for the CDR3 is TGTGCCAGCTCTGACGGACAGGGATGGGGCCGGGAGACCCAGTACTTC.

This clone came up once. This chain uses TRBV6-5 with TRBJ2-7; D remains unclear. Germline V lookup: CDR1 MNHEY, CDR2 SVGAGI. V lost 10 bases and J lost 0, with 16 bases in between. This CDR3 region has 14 residues. CDR3: CANKQSMSSYEQYF. Here the CDR3 DNA reads TGTGCCAACAAACAGAGTATGAGCTCCTACGAGCAGTACTTC.

The CDR3 DNA follows: TGTGCCAGCAGCTTAGATACGGGGGGCGGTGAGCAGTTCTTC. Residues: CASSLDTGGGEQFF. The chain couples TRBV11-3 to TRBJ2-1, with D tentatively TRBD2 (7 bases). Germline V gives CDR1 SGHNT, CDR2 YENEEA. The CDR3 extends over 14 amino acids. Trimming took 0 bases from V and 9 from J, leaving 12 bases between them.

The rearrangement joins TRBV7-2 to TRBJ2-7, with no clear D. The CDR3 runs to 11 residues. V lost 5 bases to trimming and J lost 4 bases, with 6 bases between them. CDR1 is SGHTA and CDR2 is FQGNSA in the germline V gene. This CDR3 is CASSTSYEQYF. CDR3 sequence (DNA): TGTGCCAGCAGCACAAGTTACGAGCAGTACTTC. The whole variable domain, filled in from reference TRBV7-2 and TRBJ2-7, reads GAGVSQSPSNKVTEKGKDVELRCDPISGHTALYWYRQSLGQGLEFLIYFQGNSAPDKSGLPSDRFSAERTGGSVSTLTIQRTQQEDSAVYLCASSTSYEQYFGPGTRLTVT.

This chain uses TRBV27 with TRBJ1-4; D not resolved. The CDR3 has 14 amino acids. V lost 0 bases and J 7 bases, leaving 9 bases between the germline ends. Germline values: CDR1 MNHEY, CDR2 SMNVEV (reference sequence). This CDR3 is CASSLSRRGEKLFF. CDR3 nucleotides: TGTGCCAGCAGTTTATCAAGACGGGGTGAAAAACTGTTTTTT.